The clone carrying this T cell receptor (beta chain) has a handful of counts. Its antigen is still unknown. The sample is drawn from a study of blood T cells in healthy people across ages. General study findings and limits: The long-lived group displayed more naive CD4+ cells, plus higher diversity, than the aged donors did. Naive T cell percentage by flow cytometry tracked strongly with beta diversity.

The CDR3 length is 14 residues. Germline-derived CDR1 and CDR2 are SGHRS and YFSETQ. The J segment lost 5 bases and the V segment lost 3 bases, leaving 6 bases of the junction unmatched. Combining a sample-barcoded 5' primer with a J-beta primer mix, a second PCR ran for about 7 to 11 cycles. Each CDR3 protein is one row after TCRdb ran MiXCR on the 5' RACE reads. The sample gives hundreds of thousands of distinct CDR3 sequences, 30% to 45% of which show up once; roughly 13% is in the top ten. The TCR sequence derives from a man aged 18-30 years in good health. The chain recombines TRBV5-1 with TRBJ2-3, with 7 bases that match TRBD2. The specimen sequenced was blood. CDR3 region: CASSSIAGGDTQYF. CDR3 nucleotides: TGCGCCAGCAGCTCAATAGCGGGTGGAGATACGCAGTATTTT.